The rows below give T cell receptor beta chains drawn from one sample of a study of beta chain features in type 1 diabetes. Produced via immunoSEQ multiplex PCR; TCRdb's table is partial and in-frame only. This table has under 800,000 clones, roughly a sixth appearing once. Sequencing used naive CD4+ T cells from blood. These receptors all stem from a man aged 18 to 29 in good health. The CDR3 runs from the conserved cysteine through the conserved F or W. Each record gives: J gene, V gene, D gene, clone size, CDR3 DNA, CDR3 protein. The D gene is left open where the match is weak. Clone size is given for some rows only: seen once, a few or many times, or a class if the clone is expanded.

>TRBJ1-5|TRBV29-1|-|-
TGCAGCGTTCAGAAAGATAGCAATCAGCCCCAGCATTTT
CSVQKDSNQPQHF
>TRBJ2-7|TRBV28|-|-
TGTGCCAGCAGTTTAGCCGGGAGCAGTTTCTACGAGCAGTACTTC
CASSLAGSSFYEQYF
>TRBJ1-3|TRBV28|-|-
TGTGCCAGCAGTTTATTCGGGTCCTCTGGAAACACCATATATTTT
CASSLFGSSGNTIYF
>TRBJ2-5|TRBV5-1|TRBD2|-
TGCGCCAGCAGCACCTTTTTAGCGGGAGGAGGACAAGAGACCCAGTACTTC
CASSTFLAGGGQETQYF
>TRBJ2-5|TRBV10-3|TRBD2|once
TGTGCCATCAGCCCCACTAGCGGAAGAGAGACCCAGTACTTC
CAISPTSGRETQYF
>TRBJ1-4|TRBV5-4|-|-
TGTGCCAGCAGCCCAGGACAGAGAGTTAATGAAAAACTGTTTTTT
CASSPGQRVNEKLFF
>TRBJ2-7|TRBV21-1|-|-
TGTGCCAGCAGCAACATGACAGGAGCCTACGAGCAGTACTTC
CASSNMTGAYEQYF
>TRBJ2-3|TRBV16|TRBD2|-
TGTGCCAGCAGCCCGCGGGGCGGGAGAACATCAGATACGCAGTATTTT
CASSPRGGRTSDTQYF
>TRBJ2-7|TRBV4-3|-|few
TGCGCCAGCAGCCTTAATGACAGGTACGAGCAGTACTTC
CASSLNDRYEQYF
>TRBJ2-3|TRBV4-2|-|-
TGTGCCAGCAGCCTACTTAGGGGGGGAGGCACAGATACGCAGTATTTT
CASSLLRGGGTDTQYF
>TRBJ1-1|TRBV10-3|-|few
TGTGCCACTCGCACAGGGTCCTGGAACACTGAAGCTTTCTTT
CATRTGSWNTEAFF
>TRBJ2-7|TRBV18|TRBD2|-
TGTGCCAGCTCACGGCGACTAGCGGAGGAATACGAGCAGTACTTC
CASSRRLAEEYEQYF
>TRBJ1-1|TRBV19|-|-
TGTGCCAGTACCTGGACTGCCCTGAACACTGAAGCTTTCTTT
CASTWTALNTEAFF
>TRBJ2-3|TRBV5-4|-|-
TGTGCCAGCAGCCCTGGAGGGATCGGCACAGATACGCAGTATTTT
CASSPGGIGTDTQYF
>TRBJ2-6|TRBV10-3|-|few
TGTGCCCTCCGCCCCAGCTCTGGGGCCAACGTCCTGACTTTC
CALRPSSGANVLTF
>TRBJ2-1|TRBV27|TRBD2|-
TGTGCCAGCAACCCTAGCGGGAGTTCCTACAATGAGCAGTTCTTC
CASNPSGSSYNEQFF
>TRBJ1-1|TRBV18|-|-
TGTGCCAGCTCACCATTCGACAGTCGTCTGACTGAAGCTTTCTTT
CASSPFDSRLTEAFF
>TRBJ1-4|TRBV14|-|few
TGTGCCAGCAGCCAAGATCGTATGGGGAGACTGTTTTTT
CASSQDRMGRLFF
>TRBJ2-7|TRBV2|-|-
TGTGCCAGCAGAACCGACGGCCTAGAGCAGTACTTC
CASRTDGLEQYF
>TRBJ2-3|TRBV7-3|-|-
TGTGCCAGCAGCTCCCCTCCCAGGGGAAATACGCAGTATTTT
CASSSPPRGNTQYF
>TRBJ2-1|TRBV5-1|-|-
TGCGCCAGCAGCCCCGGACCCTACAATGAGCAGTTCTTC
CASSPGPYNEQFF
>TRBJ2-3|TRBV19|-|few
TGTGCCAGTACCCCACAGGGGAGGGGCGGAGATACGCAGTATTTT
CASTPQGRGGDTQYF
>TRBJ2-2|TRBV25-1|TRBD1|-
TGTGCCAGCAGTGCGGTGGGACAGGGGGCTTCGGACACCGGGGAGCTGTTTTTT
CASSAVGQGASDTGELFF
>TRBJ2-1|TRBV14|TRBD1|few
TGTGCCAGCAGCCAAGGAGTCGACAGGGCCAATGAGCAGTTCTTC
CASSQGVDRANEQFF
>TRBJ2-7|TRBV19|TRBD2|few
TGTGCCAGTAGTAGGGCTAGCGGGGACAAGTCCTACGAGCAGTACTTC
CASSRASGDKSYEQYF
>TRBJ1-1|TRBV10-3|-|-
TGTGCCATCAGTCAGGGTGTTGGGAACACTGAAGCTTTCTTT
CAISQGVGNTEAFF
>TRBJ2-3|TRBV7-2|-|-
TGTGCCAGCAGCTTACTCGGCGGAGCCACAGATACGCAGTATTTT
CASSLLGGATDTQYF
>TRBJ1-2|TRBV5-4|TRBD1|-
TGTGCCAGCAGCTGGACAGGGAATGAGGGTGATGGCTACACCTTC
CASSWTGNEGDGYTF
>TRBJ2-1|TRBV28|-|few
TGTGCCAGCAGTCCCCCGGAGGGGATATACAATGAGCAGTTCTTC
CASSPPEGIYNEQFF
>TRBJ2-5|TRBV6-4|-|few
TGTGCCAGCAGTGTCGGGGGAGGAGAGACCCAGTACTTC
CASSVGGGETQYF
>TRBJ1-2|TRBV14|TRBD1|-
TGTGCCAGCAGCCAACAGACAGGGTTTAACTATGGCTACACCTTC
CASSQQTGFNYGYTF
>TRBJ1-1|TRBV7-3|-|few
TGTGCCAGCAGACCTCGGGGGGGAAACACTGAAGCTTTCTTT
CASRPRGGNTEAFF
>TRBJ2-1|TRBV10-3|TRBD2|few
TGTGCCATCAGTGAGCCCGGGCTAGCGGGAGGCCGAGCCTACAATGAGCAGTTCTTC
CAISEPGLAGGRAYNEQFF
>TRBJ2-7|TRBV5-4|TRBD2|-
TGTGCCAGCAGCTTGGCGAGGACTAGCGGGCAATCCTACGAGCAGTACTTC
CASSLARTSGQSYEQYF
>TRBJ2-3|TRBV11-3|TRBD1|-
TGTGCCAGCAGCTTAGGCGGGACAGGGCTCACAGATACGCAGTATTTT
CASSLGGTGLTDTQYF
>TRBJ2-7|TRBV6-5|-|-
TGTGCCAGCAGTCGGGTGGGGGAGCAGTACTTC
CASSRVGEQYF
>TRBJ1-2|TRBV7-9|TRBD1|-
TGTGCCAGCAGGAACGGACAGGGACCCGCCTATGGCTACACCTTC
CASRNGQGPAYGYTF
>TRBJ2-7|TRBV28|-|few
TGTGCCAGCACTACGCCTGGGGTCCTTCGGCACGAGCAGTACTTC
CASTTPGVLRHEQYF
>TRBJ2-5|TRBV7-2|-|-
TGTGCCAGCAGCTTGGAATTGAGGAGTATAGAGACCCAGTACTTC
CASSLELRSIETQYF
>TRBJ2-4|TRBV30|-|-
TGTGCCTGGGGACGTAATGAAAACATTCAGTACTTC
CAWGRNENIQYF
>TRBJ2-7|TRBV4-3|-|-
TGCGCCAGCAGCCAAGAACGGGAGCTTCACTACGAGCAGTACTTC
CASSQERELHYEQYF
>TRBJ2-2|TRBV7-8|TRBD2|few
TGTGCCAGCAGCGCGCGGACTAGCGGGGGGACCGGGGAGCTGTTTTTT
CASSARTSGGTGELFF
>TRBJ1-1|TRBV23-1|TRBD1|few
TGCGCCAGCAGCAAAGGGGGCCGCACGAACACTGAAGCTTTCTTT
CASSKGGRTNTEAFF
>TRBJ1-1|TRBV4-2|-|-
TGTGCCAGCAGCCAAGATCTCGGGGGGCGCGTCACTGAAGCTTTCTTT
CASSQDLGGRVTEAFF
>TRBJ2-7|TRBV7-3|-|few
TGTGCCAGCAGCTTAACGGCGGGCCCGCCCTACGAGCAGTACTTC
CASSLTAGPPYEQYF
>TRBJ2-3|TRBV10-3|-|-
TGTGCCATCAGTGAGTCGAGCGTGGGGAACCGAGTGCAGTATTTT
CAISESSVGNRVQYF
>TRBJ1-1|TRBV7-7|-|-
TGTGCTAGCAGCCCTGGGCCTGTGGCTGCGGACACTGAAGCTTTCTTT
CASSPGPVAADTEAFF
>TRBJ1-2|TRBV28|-|few
TGTGCCAGCAGTTTAAGTCTCAGGGGTCTCTATGGCTACACCTTC
CASSLSLRGLYGYTF
>TRBJ2-1|TRBV14|-|few
TGTGCCAGCAGCCGAAGACTTGGCAGGGCCTACAATGAGCAGTTCTTC
CASSRRLGRAYNEQFF
>TRBJ1-2|TRBV20-1|TRBD1|few
TGCAGTGCCAGGGACAGCTATGGCTACACCTTC
CSARDSYGYTF
>TRBJ1-4|TRBV5-8|TRBD1|-
TGTGCCAGCAGCACCTTTTTCAGGGGGGTTGAAAAACTGTTTTTT
CASSTFFRGVEKLFF
>TRBJ2-7|TRBV6-5|TRBD2|-
TGTGCCAGCAGTTACTCCGGACTAGCGGGCTCCTACGAGCAGTACTTC
CASSYSGLAGSYEQYF
>TRBJ2-6|TRBV6-6|-|-
TGTGCCAGCAGTTACGAGGGCCTTGGGGCCAACGTCCTGACTTTC
CASSYEGLGANVLTF
>TRBJ2-1|TRBV21-1|-|few
TGTGCCAGCAGCAAAGGATTCAGGCATCCTGATGAGCAGTTCTTC
CASSKGFRHPDEQFF
>TRBJ2-2|TRBV2|-|few
TGTGCCAGCTACCATCTACAGAACACCGGGGAGCTGTTTTTT
CASYHLQNTGELFF
>TRBJ1-6|TRBV6-5|-|-
TGTGCCAGCAGTTACGACGGGGTCCTCTCAAATTCACCCCTCCACTTT
CASSYDGVLSNSPLHF
>TRBJ2-7|TRBV7-8|-|few
TGTGCCAGCAGCCAAGGCCACTATGGCTACGAGCAGTACTTC
CASSQGHYGYEQYF
>TRBJ2-4|TRBV6-5|-|few
TGTGCCAGCAGTTACTTAGGGAGAGCCAAAAACATTCAGTACTTC
CASSYLGRAKNIQYF